A selection of T cell receptor beta chains follows, all from one sample in a study of metastatic and nonmetastatic thyroid tumors. TCRdb re-called clones from the PCR reads using MiXCR. The profile shows some 16,000 clones, 24% of them singletons. Sequences were obtained from tumor tissue. Receptors were obtained from a male donor with papillary thyroid cancer or a benign thyroid nodule (not recorded which). Some clones in this sample may be carry-over from other donors' samples. Both conserved end residues are part of each CDR3.

cdr3_length v_call cdr3_aa
13 TRBV28 CASSSGAGSPLHF
13 TRBV27 CASTGSPRARLHF
16 TRBV3-1 CASSQVGLGVNGELFF
13 TRBV5-1 CASSSDPKTEAFF
14 TRBV12-3/TRBV12-4 CASSLSKGSEKLFF
14 TRBV20-1 CSAFKGQGGYEQYF
18 TRBV6-2/TRBV6-3 CASSPQGILAVPDNEQFF
15 TRBV6-1 CASSQGLRVSVTQYF
14 TRBV6-1 CASSDGTGIWGYTF
17 TRBV9 CASSAYRTGGSGNTIYF
16 TRBV5-1 CASHSGQGGSNYGYTF
17 TRBV28 CASSPPGQGILQETQYF
12 TRBV20-1 CSASFGTDTQYF
15 TRBV12-3/TRBV12-4 CASSLLGGGPYEQYF
14 TRBV20-1 CSARDLESAGGYTF
14 TRBV19 CASRKAVGRDTQYF
17 TRBV27 CASRRRGESSGANVLTF
13 TRBV2 CASSGRDTGELFF
15 TRBV5-1 CASSLLSRGPYEQYF
14 TRBV20-1 CSARDRGSTGPQHF
16 TRBV12-3/TRBV12-4 CASSQGLARLTGELFF
16 TRBV6-2/TRBV6-3 CASFSGQGFIGYGYTF
15 TRBV6-2/TRBV6-3 CASIPPDRNRNEQFF
17 TRBV27 CASSRRGESSGTNVLTF
11 TRBV20-1 CSAGMLYEQYF
15 TRBV4-1 CASSQDERVGTEAFF
15 TRBV4-2 CASSQVVGTDYGYTF
16 TRBV2 CASSEPKARDWYEQYF
17 TRBV12-3/TRBV12-4 CASSLRTGTFGANVLTF
17 TRBV7-8 CASSLSPLGPEGSPLHF
15 TRBV28 CASRERGSGANVLTF
15 TRBV9 CVSSALGAGGKDQYF
12 TRBV28 CATLRENTEAFF
13 TRBV28 CATQTQDSGGYTF
18 TRBV19 CASSSRPGQTHSGNTIYF
15 TRBV5-4 CASSSVGGGAFEQYF
13 TRBV27 CASSLVRLGCYTF
15 TRBV12-3/TRBV12-4 CASSLGGPLNTEAFF
16 TRBV5-4 CGNSSGTGAITGELFF
14 TRBV6-1 CAWSVQGGGQPQHF
15 TRBV7-8 CASSQPGFGNYGYTF
12 TRBV27 CASGIRGNTIYF